The clone carrying this T cell receptor (beta chain) has more than one count but fewer than ten. Its antigen remains unknown. The data are from a study of CD8 T cells in ankylosing spondylitis. Construction of TCR beta libraries was performed using quantitative 5'-RACE with molecular barcodes. Via MiXCR, TCRdb re-called the 5' RACE reads, giving one row per CDR3 protein. The profile covers approximately 150,000 distinct CDR3 sequences, with under 20% appearing a single time and approximately 30% taken by the ten largest. Study results and limitations: About 8 highly homologous variants made up a TCR beta motif, and this motif appeared characteristic of ankylosing spondylitis blood.

Germline-derived CDR1 and CDR2 are SNHLY and FYNNEI. Trimming cost V 8 bases and J 4 bases, with 15 bases left between them. This CDR3 comprises 13 residues. This TCR was sampled from a male donor with ankylosing spondylitis. Sequenced input: blood, either unsorted or a sorted T cell fraction (not recorded which). The chain links TRBV2 to TRBJ2-7; possibly TRBD1 or TRBD2 for D (5 bases each). In DNA, the CDR3 is TGTGCCAGCTTTGGGACCTCGAGGTACGAGCAGTACTTC. Protein sequence: CASFGTSRYEQYF.